Shown below are 9 T cell receptor beta chains from a single sample sequenced in a study of blood T cell repertoires in COVID-19. Assay used: immunoSEQ multiplex PCR; TCRdb lists only in-frame clones, some missing. Of roughly 200,000 clones listed, about 90% are singletons. The sample was PBMCs or T cells enriched from blood (not recorded which). The receptors were gathered from a man aged 30 to 45 who had recovered from COVID-19.

The chain carries TRBV19 and TRBJ2-1, with TRBD1 matching over 9 bases. CDR1 and CDR2 (germline): LNHDA, SQIVND (reference sequence). The CDR3 sequence is 13 residues long. V was clipped by 10 bases and J by 9 bases; unmatched bases: 10. CDR3 DNA: TGTGCCACAGACAGGGGGGGGCAAGGTGAGCAGTTCTTC. As protein: CATDRGGQGEQFF.

This clone was recorded only once. The chain couples TRBV30 to TRBJ1-2, with D hard to call. The CDR3 covers 13 residues. Trimming took 3 bases from V and 8 from J, leaving 16 bases between them. In germline, CDR1 is GTSNPN, CDR2 SVGIG (reference sequence). The CDR3 DNA follows: TGTGCCTGGAGCCCTACTGGAGTAAAGGGCTACACCTTC. This gives the protein CAWSPTGVKGYTF.

The chain carries TRBV7-9 and TRBJ1-1; no definite D call. This CDR3 spans 15 amino acids. The germline CDR1 and CDR2 sequences are SEHNR and FQNEAQ (reference sequence). V shed 1 base and J shed 0 bases, with 9 bases lying between them. The CDR3 protein is CASSLDTTLNTEAFF. The CDR3 DNA reads as TGTGCCAGCAGCTTAGATACCACATTGAACACTGAAGCTTTCTTT.

The chain recombines TRBV7-9 with TRBJ2-7, with TRBD1 as a possible D gene (5 bases). Germline V gives CDR1 SEHNR, CDR2 FQNEAQ (reference sequence). The CDR3 covers 13 residues. The V and J ends lost 5 bases and 3 bases respectively, with 11 bases between them. The DNA for the CDR3 is TGTGCCAGCAGCCGAACAGGCTACTACGAGCAGTACTTC. It yields the protein CASSRTGYYEQYF.

The chain is built from TRBV5-4 and TRBJ2-3, with 9 bases fitting TRBD2. J was trimmed by 1 base and V by 4 bases; bases with no gene match: 7. There are 16 residues in the CDR3. Germline lookup yields CDR1 SGHNT and CDR2 YYREEE (reference sequence). The CDR3: CASSPSGGSGTDTQYF. The CDR3 DNA follows: TGTGCCAGCAGCCCGAGCGGGGGGTCCGGCACAGATACGCAGTATTTT.

The chain uses TRBV25-1 and TRBJ1-1; possible D gene TRBD1, 5 bases. V was clipped by 6 bases and J by 1 base, with 15 bases between them. The CDR3 covers 15 residues. Germline CDR1 and CDR2: MGHDK and SYGVNS. The CDR3, as DNA: TGTGCCAGCAGGTCAGGGTTTGTCCGGAACACTGAAGCTTTCTTT. Translated, it gives CASRSGFVRNTEAFF.

The chain has TRBV9 and TRBJ2-7; the match to TRBD1 covers 9 bases. With 0 bases clipped from V and 9 bases from J, the junction kept 7 bases outside the gene matches. Germline loops: CDR1 SGDLS, CDR2 YYNGEE. This CDR3 is built from 14 residues. CDR3 nucleotides: TGTGCCAGCAGCGTAGGGACAGGGGCGAATCGGCAGTACTTC. Its protein is CASSVGTGANRQYF.

In nucleotides, the CDR3 is TGTGCCAGCAGCTTAGTCCCGGGACTAGCTCAAGAGACCCAGTACTTC. Translation: CASSLVPGLAQETQYF. The chain recombines TRBV7-2 with TRBJ2-5; 9 bases align to TRBD2. The CDR3 extends over 16 amino acids. Unmatched junction bases numbered 5, after V lost 1 base and J lost 2 bases. Germline CDR1 and CDR2: SGHTA and FQGNSA.

Notes on this clone: The same CDR3 arises from other DNA sequences in this sample as well. The chain joins TRBV5-1 to TRBJ2-7, with 8 bases identical to TRBD2. The CDR3 is made up of 13 amino acids. With V trimmed by 1 base and J by 3 bases, 0 bases remained unmatched. Per germline, CDR1 SGHRS and CDR2 YFSETQ. CDR3 nucleotide sequence: TGCGCCAGCAGCTTGACTAGCGGCTACGAGCAGTACTTC. This codes for CASSLTSGYEQYF.